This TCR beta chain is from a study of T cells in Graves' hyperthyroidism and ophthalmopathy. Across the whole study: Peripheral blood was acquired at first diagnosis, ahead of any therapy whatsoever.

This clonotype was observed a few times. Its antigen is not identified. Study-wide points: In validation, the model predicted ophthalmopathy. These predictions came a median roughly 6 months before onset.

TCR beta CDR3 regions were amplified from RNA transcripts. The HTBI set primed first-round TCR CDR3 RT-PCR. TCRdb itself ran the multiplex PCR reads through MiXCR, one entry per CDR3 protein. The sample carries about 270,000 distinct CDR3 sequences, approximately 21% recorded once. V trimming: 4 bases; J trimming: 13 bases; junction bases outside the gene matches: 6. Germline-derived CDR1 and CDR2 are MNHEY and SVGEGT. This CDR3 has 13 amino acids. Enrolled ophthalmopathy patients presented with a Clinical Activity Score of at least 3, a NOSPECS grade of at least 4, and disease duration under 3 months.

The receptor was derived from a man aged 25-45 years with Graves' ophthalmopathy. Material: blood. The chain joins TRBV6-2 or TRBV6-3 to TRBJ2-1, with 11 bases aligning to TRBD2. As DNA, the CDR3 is TGTGCCAGCAGTTCCGGCCTAGCGGGAGGACAGTTCTTC. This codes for CASSSGLAGGQFF.